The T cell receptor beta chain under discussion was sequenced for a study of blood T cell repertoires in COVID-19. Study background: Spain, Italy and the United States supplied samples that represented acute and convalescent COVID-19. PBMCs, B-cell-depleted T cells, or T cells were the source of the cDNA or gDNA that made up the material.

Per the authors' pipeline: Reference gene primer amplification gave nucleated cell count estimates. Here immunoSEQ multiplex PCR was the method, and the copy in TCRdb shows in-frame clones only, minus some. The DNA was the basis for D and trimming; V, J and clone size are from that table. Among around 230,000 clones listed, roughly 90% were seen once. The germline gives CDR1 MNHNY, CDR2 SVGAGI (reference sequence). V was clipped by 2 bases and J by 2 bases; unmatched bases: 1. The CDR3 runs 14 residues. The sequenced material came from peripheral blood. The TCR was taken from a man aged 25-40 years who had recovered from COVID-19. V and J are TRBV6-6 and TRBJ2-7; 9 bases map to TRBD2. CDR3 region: CASSYERGAYEQYF. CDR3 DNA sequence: TGTGCCAGCAGTTACGAGCGGGGGGCCTACGAGCAGTACTTC.